The next 28 T cell receptor beta chains were all read from a single sample in a study of long-term antiretroviral therapy in people with HIV. This was the immunoSEQ v3.0 assay at survey level. TCRdb's table, derived via immunoSEQ multiplex PCR, lists solely in-frame clones and lacks some. The sample records 20,000 to 30,000 clones, more than 65% being singletons. The starting material was unsorted PBMCs, obtained 3 years after starting antiretroviral therapy. The origin of the receptors is a man in his fifties with HIV.

This chain connects TRBV30 to TRBJ2-7, with D perhaps matching TRBD2 (7 bases). Deletions cut 4 bases from V and 4 bases from J, with 17 bases between. Germline V gives CDR1 GTSNPN, CDR2 SVGIG (reference sequence). This CDR3 is built from 14 residues. CDR3 sequence (DNA): TGTGCCTGGACTAAACGGGGGGCGAGTTACGAGCAGTACTTC. This translates into CAWTKRGASYEQYF.

V is TRBV7-2 and J is TRBJ2-5; D may correspond to TRBD1 or TRBD2 (6 bases each). Looked up from germline, CDR1 is SGHTA and CDR2 is FQGNSA. Trimming took 5 bases from V and 4 from J, leaving 14 bases between them. The CDR3 consists of 14 residues. The CDR3 DNA follows: TGTGCCAGCAGCCCCTATGGAGGGGGAGAGACCCAGTACTTC. Translating it yields CASSPYGGGETQYF.

This chain uses TRBV7-9 with TRBJ1-4, with a possible D match to TRBD1 (6 bases). The CDR3 has 16 amino acids. Germline CDR1 is SEHNR and CDR2 is FQNEAQ (reference sequence). Trimming cost V 1 base and J 8 bases, with 17 bases left between them. The DNA for the CDR3 is TGTGCCAGCAGCTTAGGGGTTACAGGGTTTCGGGAAAAACTGTTTTTT. Amino acid sequence: CASSLGVTGFREKLFF.

The V call is TRBV7-9, the J call TRBJ2-7; D unclear. Germline V lookup: CDR1 SEHNR, CDR2 FQNEAQ (reference sequence). There are 13 residues in the CDR3. The V gene lost 2 bases and the J gene lost 6 bases, with 11 bases spanning the gap. CDR3 in DNA: TGTGCCAGCAGCTTAAAGGGATCGACCGAGCAGTACTTC. It encodes CASSLKGSTEQYF.

J is TRBJ2-7 and V is TRBV19, with TRBD1 matching 9 bases. The trim removed 5 bases at V and 4 bases at J, leaving 6 bases unmatched. The CDR3 consists of 14 residues. The germline V gene encodes CDR1 LNHDA and CDR2 SQIVND (reference sequence). The CDR3 DNA follows: TGTGCCAGTAGTCCCGGACAGGGGCTTTACGAGCAGTACTTC. This gives the protein CASSPGQGLYEQYF.

The chain uses TRBV2 and TRBJ1-1; D is possibly TRBD1 (6 bases). V gave up 6 bases and J gave up 4 bases, with 21 bases separating them. The CDR3 runs 16 residues. CDR1 and CDR2 (germline): SNHLY, FYNNEI. The CDR3 coding sequence is TGTGCCAGCAGCCGAGACAGGATTGCCTCGACCACTGAAGCTTTCTTT. Its protein is CASSRDRIASTTEAFF.

The chain combines TRBV11-2 with TRBJ1-2; TRBD1 agrees at 9 bases. V trimming: 4 bases; J trimming: 4 bases; junction bases outside the gene matches: 7. The germline V gene encodes CDR1 SGHAT and CDR2 FQNNGV. The CDR3 runs to 15 residues. As DNA, the CDR3 is TGTGCCAGCAGCTCATTACAGGGGGCCGGCTATGGCTACACCTTC. It translates to CASSSLQGAGYGYTF.

The chain employs TRBV2 and TRBJ1-2; D may be TRBD1 (6 bases). This CDR3 spans 15 amino acids. Trimming removed 11 bases at V and 2 bases at J, with 21 bases between. Germline assignment: CDR1 SNHLY and CDR2 FYNNEI. This CDR3 is CAQQGRPGENYGYTF. CDR3 coding DNA: TGTGCCCAGCAAGGTCGGCCAGGGGAGAACTATGGCTACACCTTC. Variable domain in full (rest from reference TRBV2 and TRBJ1-2): EPEVTQTPSHQVTQMGQEVILRCVPISNHLYFYWYRQILGQKVEFLVSFYNNEISEKSEIFDDQFSVERPDGSNFTLKIRSTKLEDSAMYFCAQQGRPGENYGYTFGSGTRLTVV.

This rearrangement joins TRBV18 to TRBJ1-2, with 8 bases matching TRBD1. The J segment lost 8 bases and the V segment lost 3 bases, leaving 5 bases of the junction unmatched. Germline assignment: CDR1 KGHSH and CDR2 LQKENI. The CDR3 runs to 13 residues. CDR3: CASSPSTGEGYTF. As DNA, the CDR3 is TGTGCCAGCTCACCGTCGACAGGGGAAGGCTACACCTTC.

J is TRBJ2-3 and V is TRBV27; the D gene is possibly TRBD2 (6 bases). Germline V gene lookup returns CDR1 MNHEY and CDR2 SMNVEV (reference sequence). The CDR3 covers 13 residues. V was cut by 5 bases and J by 5 bases, with 11 bases left in between. CDR3 amino acids: CASSRLGGDTQYF. CDR3 sequence (DNA): TGTGCCAGCAGTCGTCTCGGGGGAGATACGCAGTATTTT.

The V and J genes are TRBV19 and TRBJ1-6; D gene ambiguous. The CDR3 covers 18 residues. V was pared by 3 bases and J by 0 bases, with 15 bases between. Germline CDR1 LNHDA, CDR2 SQIVND (reference sequence). The CDR3 loop is CASSIGFRPSSYNSPLHF. DNA of the CDR3: TGTGCCAGTAGTATCGGATTCCGACCGAGCTCCTATAATTCACCCCTCCACTTT.

V is TRBV5-1 and J is TRBJ1-4, with 9 bases identical to TRBD1. The CDR3 is made up of 14 amino acids. The germline V gene encodes CDR1 SGHRS and CDR2 YFSETQ. Trimming cost V 2 bases and J 8 bases; bases outside gene matches: 4. The CDR3 nucleotides are TGCGCCAGCAGCTTACAGGGGGCAGGGGAAAAACTGTTTTTT. As protein: CASSLQGAGEKLFF.

This clone was detected only a few times. The chain is built from TRBV6-1 and TRBJ1-2; D is possibly TRBD1 (5 bases). The CDR3 is 14 amino acids. Per the germline V gene, CDR1 is MNHNS and CDR2 is SASEGT. V shed 4 bases and J shed 10 bases, with 19 bases lying between them. The CDR3 loop reads CASSVESRDSVYTF. In DNA, the CDR3 is TGTGCCAGCAGTGTTGAAAGCAGGGATAGTGTCTACACCTTC.

This chain links TRBV19 with TRBJ1-1, with D maybe TRBD1 (6 bases). V was shortened by 5 bases and J by 3 bases, with 13 bases between the two germline ends. CDR1 and CDR2 from the germline V gene are LNHDA and SQIVND (reference sequence). There are 14 residues in the CDR3. CDR3 bases: TGTGCCAGTAGTTCTGAGGGGGTTCACACTGAAGCTTTCTTT. Its protein product is CASSSEGVHTEAFF.

This clone was seen more than once but under ten times. The chain joins TRBV4-1 to TRBJ2-6; D is uncertain. V was pared by 2 bases and J by 0 bases, with 8 bases between. The CDR3 totals 16 residues. CDR1 is MGHRA and CDR2 is YSYEKL in the germline V gene. CDR3 region: CASSQPPFSGANVLTF. The DNA for the CDR3 is TGCGCCAGCAGCCAACCGCCCTTCTCTGGGGCCAACGTCCTGACTTTC.

J is TRBJ1-1 and V is TRBV7-3, with D possibly TRBD1 on 5 matching bases. Trimming shortened V by 5 bases and J by 3 bases, and 10 bases separated the two germline ends. The germline V gene has CDR1 SGHTA and CDR2 FQGTGA. The CDR3 extends over 13 amino acids. CDR3 coding DNA: TGTGCCAGCAGCCTGCAGGGCGACACTGAAGCTTTCTTT. This gives the protein CASSLQGDTEAFF.

The chain carries TRBV6-1 and TRBJ1-5, with D perhaps TRBD1 (5 bases). Trimming took 3 bases from V and 7 from J, leaving 10 bases between them. CDR1 MNHNS and CDR2 SASEGT come from the germline V gene. This CDR3 is 13 amino acids long. Here the CDR3 reads CASSEVRDQPQHF. DNA of the CDR3: TGTGCCAGCAGTGAGGTCAGGGACCAGCCCCAGCATTTT.

This clone has only a few counts. The chain couples TRBV19 to TRBJ1-2, with 7 positions matching TRBD1. The CDR3 contains 12 residues. V lost 4 bases, J lost 4 bases, and 0 bases stayed unmatched. From germline, CDR1 is LNHDA and CDR2 SQIVND (reference sequence). This chain's CDR3 is CASSRDSYGYTF. The CDR3 DNA sequence: TGTGCCAGTAGTAGGGACAGCTATGGCTACACCTTC.

J is TRBJ2-7 and V is TRBV9; D remains ambiguous. The germline V gene encodes CDR1 SGDLS and CDR2 YYNGEE. CDR3 length equals 15 residues. Trimming stripped 0 bases from V and 3 bases from J, with 13 bases between. CDR3 nucleotides: TGTGCCAGCAGCGTAGGTCGGAGCCCGGTCTACGAGCAGTACTTC. It yields the protein CASSVGRSPVYEQYF.

The rearrangement joins TRBV2 to TRBJ2-1; D uncertain. Deletions cut 6 bases from V and 10 bases from J, with 16 bases between. The CDR3 has 13 amino acids. Germline V gene sequence: CDR1 SNHLY, CDR2 FYNNEI. CDR3: CASSPPPLEEQFF. The CDR3, as DNA: TGTGCCAGCAGCCCTCCCCCCTTGGAAGAGCAGTTCTTC.

This chain joins TRBV2 and TRBJ1-2; 8 bases agree with TRBD1. Trimming at V came to 8 bases and at J to 5 bases, leaving 10 bases not matched to a gene. Looked up from germline, CDR1 is SNHLY and CDR2 is FYNNEI. The CDR3 is 14 residues long. CDR3 coding DNA: TGTGCCAGCCATTCCAGGACAGGGTTATATGGCTACACCTTC. This codes for CASHSRTGLYGYTF.

This sequence joins TRBV5-6 and TRBJ2-1, with D tentatively TRBD2 (5 bases). The length of the CDR3 is 13 residues. The V end lost 0 bases, the J end lost 10 bases, and 11 bases lay between the germline ends. CDR1 is SGHDT and CDR2 is YYEEEE in the germline V gene. The CDR3 DNA sequence: TGTGCCAGCAGCTTGGTTGAGGGCGGGGAGCAGTTCTTC. Translation gives CASSLVEGGEQFF. Complete variable domain (other parts from reference TRBV5-6 and TRBJ2-1): DAGVTQSPTHLIKTRGQQVTLRCSPKSGHDTVSWYQQALGQGPQFIFQYYEEEERQRGNFPDRFSGHQFPNYSSELNVNALLLGDSALYLCASSLVEGGEQFFGPGTRLTVL.

V usage is TRBV11-2 and J usage is TRBJ2-1; 7 bases are a match to TRBD2. CDR1 is SGHAT, CDR2 FQNNGV, per germline. The CDR3 extends over 15 amino acids. V was clipped by 2 bases and J by 4 bases; unmatched bases: 5. The CDR3 DNA reads as TGTGCCAGCAGCTTATATGGCGGGAGATACAATGAGCAGTTCTTC. Protein product: CASSLYGGRYNEQFF. Full variable domain (missing parts from reference TRBV11-2 and TRBJ2-1): EAGVAQSPRYKIIEKRQSVAFWCNPISGHATLYWYQQILGQGPKLLIQFQNNGVVDDSQLPKDRFSAERLKGVDSTLKIQPAKLEDSAVYLCASSLYGGRYNEQFFGPGTRLTVL.

As DNA, the CDR3 is TGTGCCAGCAGTCTATGGGCCCACCCGTATGGCTACACCTTC. Its protein is CASSLWAHPYGYTF. The chain uses TRBV6-1 and TRBJ1-2; D is unresolved. Germline V lookup: CDR1 MNHNS, CDR2 SASEGT. The CDR3 length is 14 residues. V lost 5 bases and J 5 bases, leaving 15 bases between the germline ends.

J is TRBJ1-2 and V is TRBV5-8; D not resolved. The CDR3 has 14 residues. Trimming took off 1 base at V and 3 bases at J, with 10 bases between the two ends. CDR1 and CDR2 (germline): SGHTS, YDEGEE. The CDR3 DNA follows: TGTGCCAGCAGCTTGCGGGGAATCGACTATGGCTACACCTTC. Its protein is CASSLRGIDYGYTF.

This clone was seen just once. The chain has TRBV4-1 and TRBJ1-2; D gene unclear. CDR1 and CDR2 from the germline V gene are MGHRA and YSYEKL. V was cut by 5 bases and J by 0 bases, with 13 bases left in between. The CDR3 consists of 15 residues. DNA of the CDR3: TGCGCCAGCAGCATCACGAAAACCTCTAACTATGGCTACACCTTC. Translated, it gives CASSITKTSNYGYTF.

The CDR3 bases are TGTGCCAGCCGGAAAACCGGGACAGGGGCGCAATACGAGCAGTACTTC. This translates into CASRKTGTGAQYEQYF. V and J are TRBV11-2 and TRBJ2-7; TRBD1 aligns across 10 bases. The J segment lost 4 bases and the V segment lost 8 bases, leaving 14 bases of the junction unmatched. Germline CDR1 SGHAT, CDR2 FQNNGV. The CDR3 consists of 16 residues.

The V call is TRBV6-1, the J call TRBJ2-7; 10 bases fit TRBD1. V trimming: 11 bases; J trimming: 7 bases; junction bases outside the gene matches: 11. The germline V gene encodes CDR1 MNHNS and CDR2 SASEGT. CDR3 length: 13 amino acids. Here the CDR3 reads CALRAGQGFEQYF. CDR3 nucleotides: TGTGCCCTTCGGGCGGGACAGGGGTTTGAGCAGTACTTC.